This T cell receptor beta chain was recovered during a study of response to subunit inactivated influenza vaccine. Study-level points and caveats: Authors suggested that a seasonal influenza vaccination recruits few new T cells each time.

Many counts were recorded for this clonotype. What it binds is unknown. TCRdb reanalysed the RT-PCR reads using MiXCR and keeps one entry per CDR3 protein. The data contain approximately 530,000 distinct CDR3 sequences, less than 7.5% of them singletons. Germline values: CDR1 SGHRS, CDR2 YFSETQ. V was cut by 4 bases and J by 6 bases, with 17 bases left in between. The CDR3 contains 14 residues. This sequence joins TRBV5-1 and TRBJ2-7; D might be TRBD1 or TRBD2, each matching 5 bases. This sequence was found in a man between 50 and 69 years old who received an inactivated influenza vaccine. The specimen was PBMCs from blood, collected less than 30 months after vaccination. As DNA, the CDR3 is TGCGCCAGCAGCCCGAATCGTGGGGGTGGCGAGCAGTACTTC. The encoded protein is CASSPNRGGGEQYF.